This TCR beta chain was observed in a study of identical twins. TCRdb re-derived calls from the 5' RACE reads in MiXCR, one entry per CDR3 protein. The profile shows fewer than 550,000 distinct CDR3 sequences, 13% to 15% of them singletons. About this clonotype: Antigen specificity is unknown.

There are 14 residues in the CDR3. V was pared by 3 bases and J by 7 bases, with 12 bases between. From germline, CDR1 is MNHNS and CDR2 SASEGT. Study-wide results and limits: Invariant MAIT and iNKT cells could partly confound zero-insertion analyses.

The data were also submitted as part of a second study, on yellow fever vaccine responses in identical twins.

The TCR sequence derives from a woman aged 18-29 years in good health. The chain has TRBV6-1 and TRBJ2-2; D may be TRBD2 (6 bases). Sequencing input: CD4+ T cells sorted from blood. The CDR3 loop is CASSEVGSFGELFF. The CDR3 coding sequence is TGTGCCAGCAGTGAGGTCGGGAGCTTCGGGGAGCTGTTTTTT.